These 25 T cell receptor beta chains came from one sample sequenced in a study of blood T cell repertoires in COVID-19. The protocol was immunoSEQ multiplex PCR, while the TCRdb copy is restricted to in-frame clones and leaves out a portion. Here the sample spans around 160,000 clones, about 80% being singletons. Sequenced input: peripheral blood. Every receptor here comes from a woman aged 80 or over with acute or convalescent COVID-19.

This clone was detected a few times. The chain uses TRBV19 and TRBJ1-6; 9 bases match TRBD1. This CDR3 has 15 residues. Germline values: CDR1 LNHDA, CDR2 SQIVND (reference sequence). V lost 3 bases and J lost 7; bases outside the gene matches: 4. CDR3 bases: TGTGCCAGTAGTATGAAGACAGGGGGGAATTCACCCCTCCACTTT. This translates into CASSMKTGGNSPLHF.

The V call is TRBV3-1 (or the pseudogene TRBV3-2), the J call TRBJ1-3; TRBD1 matches at 9 bases. J lost 0 bases, V lost 3 bases, and 3 bases had no gene match. Germline lookup yields CDR1 LGHDT and CDR2 YNNKEL (reference sequence). This CDR3 contains 16 residues. The CDR3 loop reads CASSQGTGFSGNTIYF. CDR3 DNA sequence: TGTGCCAGCAGCCAGGGGACAGGGTTCTCTGGAAACACCATATATTTT.

This rearrangement joins TRBV15 to TRBJ2-1; 8 bases are shared with TRBD2. Per germline, CDR1 LNHNV and CDR2 YYDKDF (reference sequence). V gave up 8 bases and J gave up 3 bases; unmatched junction bases: 18. The CDR3 has 18 amino acids. The CDR3 is CATAADRFSGVNYNEQFF. As DNA, the CDR3 is TGTGCCACCGCCGCGGACCGTTTTAGCGGGGTAAACTACAATGAGCAGTTCTTC.

The gene calls are TRBV5-1 and TRBJ1-5, with D possibly matching TRBD1 (5 bases). Germline V lookup: CDR1 SGHRS, CDR2 YFSETQ. The CDR3 totals 15 residues. V gave up 4 bases and J gave up 0 bases, with 11 bases separating them. CDR3 nucleotides: TGCGCCAGCAGCCCCCCGGGGGATAGCAATCAGCCCCAGCATTTT. This codes for CASSPPGDSNQPQHF.

The V gene is TRBV5-1, the J gene TRBJ2-2, with 11 bases lining up with TRBD2. CDR3 length: 19 residues. V dropped 6 bases and J dropped 3; count of bases not matched to a gene: 16. Germline V gene data show CDR1 as SGHRS and CDR2 as YFSETQ. The CDR3 spells CASTSGVIAGGLDTGELFF. For the CDR3, the DNA is TGCGCCAGCACGTCGGGGGTGATAGCGGGAGGGCTCGACACCGGGGAGCTGTTTTTT.

The rearrangement joins TRBV7-6 to TRBJ1-1, with D maybe TRBD1 (6 bases). Trimming shortened V by 5 bases and J by 7 bases, and 8 bases separated the two germline ends. Germline CDR1 SGHVS, CDR2 FNYEAQ. The CDR3 totals 11 residues. The CDR3 reads CASSKDSEAFF. The DNA of the CDR3 is TGTGCCAGCAGCAAGGACAGTGAAGCTTTCTTT.

The chain is built from TRBV5-1 and TRBJ2-5, with 10 bases identical to TRBD2. The CDR3 is 15 residues long. After removal of 4 bases from V and 0 bases from J, the junction contained 3 bases not matched to a gene. Germline V lookup: CDR1 SGHRS, CDR2 YFSETQ. The CDR3 DNA sequence: TGCGCCAGCAGCCTAGGACTAGCGGACCAAGAGACCCAGTACTTC. Protein product: CASSLGLADQETQYF.

The chain is built from TRBV9 and TRBJ1-2; D is perhaps TRBD1 (5 bases). Trimming took 4 bases from V and 0 from J, leaving 19 bases between them. Germline assignment: CDR1 SGDLS and CDR2 YYNGEE. There are 17 residues in the CDR3. CDR3 amino acids: CASSRGAGSYANYGYTF. As DNA, the CDR3 is TGTGCCAGCAGCCGTGGGGCAGGTTCCTATGCTAACTATGGCTACACCTTC.

This chain connects TRBV5-5 to TRBJ1-5; possible D gene TRBD1, 5 bases. The length of the CDR3 is 15 residues. The germline V and J ends were trimmed by 0 bases and 2 bases, with 9 bases remaining between them. Germline lookup yields CDR1 SGHKS and CDR2 YYEKEE (reference sequence). The CDR3 spells CASSLGRAGNQPQHF. The CDR3 nucleotides are TGTGCCAGCAGCTTGGGCAGGGCTGGCAATCAGCCCCAGCATTTT.

The CDR3 spells CASSYSVFDRANYGYTF. Written as DNA, the CDR3 is TGTGCCAGCAGCTATTCGGTTTTCGACAGAGCTAACTATGGCTACACCTTC. V and J are TRBV5-4 and TRBJ1-2, with TRBD1 as a possible D gene (5 bases). With 3 bases removed from V and 0 bases from J, the gap between germline ends came to 18 bases. Per the germline V gene, CDR1 is SGHNT and CDR2 is YYREEE (reference sequence). This CDR3 has 17 residues.

As DNA, the CDR3 is TGTGCCAGTAGTATCAACAGGCTCTCCGAGCAGTACTTC. This codes for CASSINRLSEQYF. V usage is TRBV19 and J usage is TRBJ2-7; D is perhaps TRBD1 (5 bases). V lost 3 bases and J lost 6, with 12 bases in between. Germline-derived CDR1 and CDR2 are LNHDA and SQIVND (reference sequence). The CDR3 is made up of 13 amino acids.

The chain carries TRBV5-6 and TRBJ1-2; 7 bases match TRBD1. Germline V gene data show CDR1 as SGHDT and CDR2 as YYEEEE. The CDR3 runs to 13 residues. V was clipped by 5 bases and J by 5 bases; unmatched bases: 6. The DNA of the CDR3 is TGTGCCAGCAGGCGTACAGGGGCTTATGGCTACACCTTC. This sequence encodes CASRRTGAYGYTF.

This chain uses TRBV19 with TRBJ2-7; D remains ambiguous. The CDR3 is 14 residues long. V was trimmed by 0 bases and J by 1 base, leaving 7 bases between them. Germline V lookup: CDR1 LNHDA, CDR2 SQIVND (reference sequence). The CDR3 loop is CASSIDSDSYEQYF. The CDR3 DNA is TGTGCCAGTAGTATAGACAGTGATTCCTACGAGCAGTACTTC. Complete variable domain (other parts from reference TRBV19 and TRBJ2-7): DGGITQSPKYLFRKEGQNVTLSCEQNLNHDAMYWYRQDPGQGLRLIYYSQIVNDFQKGDIAEGYSVSREKKESFPLTVTSAQKNPTAFYLCASSIDSDSYEQYFGPGTRLTVT.

The chain joins TRBV5-4 to TRBJ2-3, with a weak D call TRBD1 (6 bases). This CDR3 region has 15 residues. Trimming took 3 bases from V and 1 from J, leaving 12 bases between them. Germline V gene lookup returns CDR1 SGHNT and CDR2 YYREEE (reference sequence). The CDR3 DNA follows: TGTGCCAGCAGCTCACCGACAGGTCGCACAGATACGCAGTATTTT. Its translation is CASSSPTGRTDTQYF.

This chain links TRBV12-3 or TRBV12-4 with TRBJ1-2; D gene ambiguous. V lost 6 bases and J lost 4, with 3 bases in between. CDR3 length: 10 residues. DNA of the CDR3: TGTGCCAGCAGCCGCTATGGCTACACCTTC. Its protein is CASSRYGYTF.

The J gene is TRBJ2-1, the V gene TRBV2, with D possibly TRBD2 on 6 matching bases. The CDR3 is 14 residues long. Germline V gene sequence: CDR1 SNHLY, CDR2 FYNNEI. V was shortened by 8 bases and J by 8 bases, with 19 bases between the two germline ends. The CDR3: CASLSMRDFHEQFF. CDR3 DNA: TGTGCCAGCCTTTCCATGCGGGACTTCCATGAGCAGTTCTTC.

The V and J genes are TRBV2 and TRBJ1-1, with D unresolved. The V end lost 11 bases, the J end lost 4 bases, and 14 bases lay between the germline ends. The CDR3 sequence is 12 residues long. CDR1 and CDR2 from the germline V gene are SNHLY and FYNNEI. CDR3 sequence reads: CALSISGTEAFF. For the CDR3, the DNA is TGTGCCCTCAGTATTTCGGGCACTGAAGCTTTCTTT. Full variable domain (outside the CDR3, taken from reference TRBV2 and TRBJ1-1): EPEVTQTPSHQVTQMGQEVILRCVPISNHLYFYWYRQILGQKVEFLVSFYNNEISEKSEIFDDQFSVERPDGSNFTLKIRSTKLEDSAMYFCALSISGTEAFFGQGTRLTVV.

As DNA, the CDR3 is TGTGCCAGCAGCGACGGACTGGGCTCGAACACTGAAGCTTTCTTT. It yields the protein CASSDGLGSNTEAFF. This rearrangement joins TRBV6-4 to TRBJ1-1; D is undetermined. This CDR3 contains 15 residues. Germline CDR1 MRHNA, CDR2 SNTAGT. Between the trimmed V and J ends, which lost 6 bases and 1 base, there was a span of 15 bases.

The chain employs TRBV18 and TRBJ2-1; a possible D gene is TRBD2 (6 bases). V was clipped by 2 bases and J by 1 base, with 9 bases between them. The germline CDR1 and CDR2 sequences are KGHSH and LQKENI. This CDR3 has 15 amino acids. CDR3 sequence (DNA): TGTGCCAGCTCACCAAGGAGGGTTTCCTACAATGAGCAGTTCTTC. Amino acid sequence: CASSPRRVSYNEQFF.

The chain couples TRBV3-1 (or the pseudogene TRBV3-2) to TRBJ1-1; TRBD1 matches 8 bases. This CDR3 is built from 12 residues. V was clipped by 4 bases and J by 10 bases; unmatched bases: 5. From germline, CDR1 is LGHDT and CDR2 YNNKEL (reference sequence). CDR3 protein: CASSPQGAVAFF. The CDR3 DNA is TGTGCCAGCAGCCCCCAGGGGGCGGTAGCTTTCTTT.

This chain uses TRBV21-1 with TRBJ1-1. TRBV21-1 constitutes a pseudogene. There are 17 residues in the CDR3. DNA of the CDR3: TGTGCCAGCAGCAAAGCGGGGGGTTCTACCATGAACACTGAAGCTTTCTTT. The encoded protein is CASSKAGGSTMNTEAFF.

This chain links TRBV3-1 (or the pseudogene TRBV3-2) with TRBJ2-3, with D possibly TRBD2 on 5 matching bases. V lost 4 bases and J lost 1, with 12 bases in between. The CDR3 covers 15 residues. Germline CDR1 reads LGHDT; CDR2 reads YNNKEL (reference sequence). The CDR3 region has the DNA TGTGCCAGCAGCCTCGTCGGGGTGGGCACAGATACGCAGTATTTT. Translating gives CASSLVGVGTDTQYF.

The rearrangement links TRBV6-5 to TRBJ2-7; 7 bases are shared with TRBD1. V lost 6 bases to trimming and J lost 6 bases; unmatched junction nucleotides: 11. Germline loops: CDR1 MNHEY, CDR2 SVGAGI. The CDR3 contains 14 residues. The CDR3: CASRGADRISEQYF. For the CDR3, the DNA is TGTGCCAGCAGAGGGGCGGACAGGATTTCCGAGCAGTACTTC.

The J gene is TRBJ2-1, the V gene TRBV7-9, with D unresolved. With 2 bases removed from V and 0 bases from J, the gap between germline ends came to 5 bases. Germline values: CDR1 SEHNR, CDR2 FQNEAQ (reference sequence). The length of the CDR3 is 14 residues. The CDR3 DNA follows: TGTGCCAGCAGCTTATCTTTCTCCTACAATGAGCAGTTCTTC. Residues: CASSLSFSYNEQFF. The full variable domain, its missing parts supplied by reference TRBV7-9 and TRBJ2-1, is DTGVSQNPRHKITKRGQNVTFRCDPISEHNRLYWYRQTLGQGPEFLTYFQNEAQLEKSRLLSDRFSAERPKGSFSTLEIQRTEQGDSAMYLCASSLSFSYNEQFFGPGTRLTVL.

The CDR3 is CASSPDIRRPGELFF. In nucleotides, the CDR3 is TGTGCCAGCAGCCCCGACATCCGGCGTCCCGGGGAGCTGTTTTTT. V and J are TRBV14 and TRBJ2-2; D call uncertain. In germline, CDR1 is SGHDN, CDR2 FVKESK. The CDR3 spans 15 residues. Trimming pared 4 bases from V and 6 bases from J, leaving 15 bases between.